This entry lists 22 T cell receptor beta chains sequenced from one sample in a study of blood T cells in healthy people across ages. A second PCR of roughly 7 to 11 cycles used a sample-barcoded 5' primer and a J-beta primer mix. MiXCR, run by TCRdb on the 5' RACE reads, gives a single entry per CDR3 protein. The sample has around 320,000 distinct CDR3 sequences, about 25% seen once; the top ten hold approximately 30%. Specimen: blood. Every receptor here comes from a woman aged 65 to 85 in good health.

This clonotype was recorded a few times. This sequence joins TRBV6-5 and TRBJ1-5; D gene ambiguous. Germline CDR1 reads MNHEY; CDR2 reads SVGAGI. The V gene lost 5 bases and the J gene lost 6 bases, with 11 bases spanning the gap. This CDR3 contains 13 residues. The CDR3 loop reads CASSRVGGQPQHF. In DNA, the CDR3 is TGTGCCAGCAGTCGGGTGGGAGGTCAGCCCCAGCATTTT.

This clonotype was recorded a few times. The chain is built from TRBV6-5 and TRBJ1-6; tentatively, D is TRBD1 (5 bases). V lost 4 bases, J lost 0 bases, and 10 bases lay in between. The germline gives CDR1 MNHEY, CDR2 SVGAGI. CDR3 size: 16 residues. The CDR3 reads CASSFSGTSYNSPLHF. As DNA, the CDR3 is TGTGCCAGCAGTTTTTCCGGGACCTCCTATAATTCACCCCTCCACTTT.

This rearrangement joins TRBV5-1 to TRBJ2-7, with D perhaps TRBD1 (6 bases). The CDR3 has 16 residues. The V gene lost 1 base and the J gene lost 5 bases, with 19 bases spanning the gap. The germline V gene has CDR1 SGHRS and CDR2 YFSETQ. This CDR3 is CASSLSTGEGGDEQYF. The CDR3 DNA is TGCGCCAGCAGCTTGAGCACAGGCGAAGGGGGTGACGAGCAGTACTTC. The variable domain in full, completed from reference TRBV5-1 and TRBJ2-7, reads KAGVTQTPRYLIKTRGQQVTLSCSPISGHRSVSWYQQTPGQGLQFLFEYFSETQRNKGNFPGRFSGRQFSNSRSEMNVSTLELGDSALYLCASSLSTGEGGDEQYFGPGTRLTVT.

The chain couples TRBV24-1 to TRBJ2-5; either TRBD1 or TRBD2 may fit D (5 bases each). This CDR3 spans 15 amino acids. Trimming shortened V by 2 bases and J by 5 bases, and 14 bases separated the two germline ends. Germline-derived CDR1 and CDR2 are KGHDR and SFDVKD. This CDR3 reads CATSDSRDRRETQYF. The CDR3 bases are TGTGCCACCAGTGATTCCCGGGACCGCCGTGAGACCCAGTACTTC.

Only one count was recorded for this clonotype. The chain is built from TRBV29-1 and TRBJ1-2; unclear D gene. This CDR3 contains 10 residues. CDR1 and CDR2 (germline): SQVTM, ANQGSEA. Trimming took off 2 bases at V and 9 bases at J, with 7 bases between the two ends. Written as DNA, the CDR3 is TGCAGCGTTGAAATGGGGAGCTACACCTTC. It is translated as CSVEMGSYTF.

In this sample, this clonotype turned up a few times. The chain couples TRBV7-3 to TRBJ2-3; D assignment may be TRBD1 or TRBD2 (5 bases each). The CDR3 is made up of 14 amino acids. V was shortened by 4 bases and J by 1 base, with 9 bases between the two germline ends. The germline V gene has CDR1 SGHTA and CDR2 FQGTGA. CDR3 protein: CASSWGKGTDTQYF. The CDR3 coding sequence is TGTGCCAGCAGCTGGGGGAAGGGCACAGATACGCAGTATTTT.

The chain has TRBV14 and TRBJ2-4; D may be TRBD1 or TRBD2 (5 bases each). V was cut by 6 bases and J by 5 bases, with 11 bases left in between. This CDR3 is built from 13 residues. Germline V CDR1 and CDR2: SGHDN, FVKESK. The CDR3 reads CASRRDGENIQYF. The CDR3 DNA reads TGTGCCAGCAGGAGGGACGGGGAAAACATTCAGTACTTC.

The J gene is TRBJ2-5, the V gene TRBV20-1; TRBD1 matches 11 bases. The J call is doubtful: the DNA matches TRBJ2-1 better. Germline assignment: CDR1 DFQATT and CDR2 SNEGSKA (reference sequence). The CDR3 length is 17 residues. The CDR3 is CSAPPRRGTGGYNEQFF. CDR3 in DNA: TGCAGTGCGCCCCCCCGGCGAGGGACAGGGGGCTACAATGAGCAGTTCTTC.

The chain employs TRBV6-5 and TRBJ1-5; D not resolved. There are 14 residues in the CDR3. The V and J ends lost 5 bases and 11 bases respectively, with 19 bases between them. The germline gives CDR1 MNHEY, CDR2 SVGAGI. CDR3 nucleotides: TGTGCCAGCAGTCGCCACGAGGGTGGTCGCGCCCAGCATTTT. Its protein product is CASSRHEGGRAQHF.

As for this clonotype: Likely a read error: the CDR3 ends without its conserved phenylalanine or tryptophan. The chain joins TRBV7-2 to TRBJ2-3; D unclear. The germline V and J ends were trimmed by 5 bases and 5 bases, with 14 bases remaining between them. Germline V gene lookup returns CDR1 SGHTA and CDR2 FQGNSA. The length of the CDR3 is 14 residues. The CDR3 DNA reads TGTGCCAGCAGCATACGACTGAGTGGAGATACGCAGTATTCT. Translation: CASSIRLSGDTQYS.

CDR3 nucleotide sequence: TGTGCCAGCAGGGGACAGCAAGAGACCCAGTACTTC. Protein sequence: CASRGQQETQYF. The chain combines TRBV6-2 or TRBV6-3 with TRBJ2-1, with 7 bases identical to TRBD1. The end of the DNA aligns better with TRBJ2-5, so the J call may be wrong. Per the germline V gene, CDR1 is MNHEY and CDR2 is SVGEGT. This CDR3 is built from 12 residues.

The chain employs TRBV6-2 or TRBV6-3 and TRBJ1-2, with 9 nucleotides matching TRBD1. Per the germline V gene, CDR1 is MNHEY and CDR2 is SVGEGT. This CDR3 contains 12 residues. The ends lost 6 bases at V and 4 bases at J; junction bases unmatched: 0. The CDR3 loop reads CASRDRGYGYTF. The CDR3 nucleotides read TGTGCCAGCAGGGACAGGGGCTATGGCTACACCTTC.

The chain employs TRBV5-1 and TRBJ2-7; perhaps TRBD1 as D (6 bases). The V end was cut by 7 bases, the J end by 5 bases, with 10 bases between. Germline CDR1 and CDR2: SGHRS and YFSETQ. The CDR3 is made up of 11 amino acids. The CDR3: CASQQGNEQYF. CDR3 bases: TGCGCCAGCCAACAGGGTAACGAGCAGTACTTC.

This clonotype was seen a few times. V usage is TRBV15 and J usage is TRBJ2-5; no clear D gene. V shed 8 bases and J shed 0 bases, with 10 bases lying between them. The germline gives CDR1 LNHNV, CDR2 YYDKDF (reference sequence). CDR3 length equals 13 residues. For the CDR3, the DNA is TGTGCCACCGCGGAAGGGTACCAAGAGACCCAGTACTTC. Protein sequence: CATAEGYQETQYF.

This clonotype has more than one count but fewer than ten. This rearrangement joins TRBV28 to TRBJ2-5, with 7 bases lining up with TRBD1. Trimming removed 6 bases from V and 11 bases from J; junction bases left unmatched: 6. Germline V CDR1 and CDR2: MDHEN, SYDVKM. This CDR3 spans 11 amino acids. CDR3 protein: CASSRQGSQYF. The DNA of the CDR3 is TGTGCCAGCAGCAGACAGGGTTCTCAGTACTTC.

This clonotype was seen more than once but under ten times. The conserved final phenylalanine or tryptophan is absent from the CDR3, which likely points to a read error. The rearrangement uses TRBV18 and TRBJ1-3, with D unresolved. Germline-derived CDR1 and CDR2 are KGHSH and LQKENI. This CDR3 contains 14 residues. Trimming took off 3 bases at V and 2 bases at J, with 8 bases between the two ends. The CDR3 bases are TGTGCCAGCTCACCGCAGGTTCCTGGAAACACCATATATTCT. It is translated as CASSPQVPGNTIYS.

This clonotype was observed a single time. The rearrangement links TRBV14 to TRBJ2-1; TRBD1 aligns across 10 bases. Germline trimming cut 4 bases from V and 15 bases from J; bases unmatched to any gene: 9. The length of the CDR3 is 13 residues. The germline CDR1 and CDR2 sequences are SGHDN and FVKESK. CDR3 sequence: CASSLRTGGLGFF. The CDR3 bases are TGTGCCAGCAGCCTTCGGACAGGGGGATTGGGGTTCTTC. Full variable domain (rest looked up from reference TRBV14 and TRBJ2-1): EAGVTQFPSHSVIEKGQTVTLRCDPISGHDNLYWYRRVMGKEIKFLLHFVKESKQDESGMPNNRFLAERTGGTYSTLKVQPAELEDSGVYFCASSLRTGGLGFFGPGTRLTVL.

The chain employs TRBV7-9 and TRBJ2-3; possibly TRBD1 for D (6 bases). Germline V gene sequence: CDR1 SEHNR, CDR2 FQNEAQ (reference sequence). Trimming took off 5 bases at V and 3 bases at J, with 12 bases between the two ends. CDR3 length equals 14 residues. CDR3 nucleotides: TGTGCCAGCAGCCCAGCAGGGGCGACAGATACGCAGTATTTT. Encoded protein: CASSPAGATDTQYF.

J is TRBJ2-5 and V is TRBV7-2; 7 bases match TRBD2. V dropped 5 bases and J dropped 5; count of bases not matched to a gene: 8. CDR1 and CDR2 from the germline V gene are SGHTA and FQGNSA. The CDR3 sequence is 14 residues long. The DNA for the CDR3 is TGTGCCAGCAGCCCCTATCAAGCGGGGGAGACCCAGTACTTC. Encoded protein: CASSPYQAGETQYF.

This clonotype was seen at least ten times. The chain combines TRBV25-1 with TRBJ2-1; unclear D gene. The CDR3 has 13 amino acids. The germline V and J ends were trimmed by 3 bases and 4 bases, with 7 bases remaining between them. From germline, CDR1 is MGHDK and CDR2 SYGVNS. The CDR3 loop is CASSDATYNEQFF. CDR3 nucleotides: TGTGCCAGCAGTGACGCGACGTACAATGAGCAGTTCTTC.

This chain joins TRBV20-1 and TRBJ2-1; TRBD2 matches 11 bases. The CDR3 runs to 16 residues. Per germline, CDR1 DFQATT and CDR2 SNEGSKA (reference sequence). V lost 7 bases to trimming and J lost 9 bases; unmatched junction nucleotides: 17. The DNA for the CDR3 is TGCAGTGTTCTAGGGAGTAGCGGGAGGGAAGTATTTGAGCAGTTCTTC. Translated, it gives CSVLGSSGREVFEQFF.

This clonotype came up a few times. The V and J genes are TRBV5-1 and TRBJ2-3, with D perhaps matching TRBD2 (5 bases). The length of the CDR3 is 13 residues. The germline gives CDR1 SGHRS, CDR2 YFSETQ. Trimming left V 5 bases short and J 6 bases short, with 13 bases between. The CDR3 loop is CASRWTRGDTQYF. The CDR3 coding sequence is TGCGCCAGCAGGTGGACCCGAGGGGATACGCAGTATTTT.